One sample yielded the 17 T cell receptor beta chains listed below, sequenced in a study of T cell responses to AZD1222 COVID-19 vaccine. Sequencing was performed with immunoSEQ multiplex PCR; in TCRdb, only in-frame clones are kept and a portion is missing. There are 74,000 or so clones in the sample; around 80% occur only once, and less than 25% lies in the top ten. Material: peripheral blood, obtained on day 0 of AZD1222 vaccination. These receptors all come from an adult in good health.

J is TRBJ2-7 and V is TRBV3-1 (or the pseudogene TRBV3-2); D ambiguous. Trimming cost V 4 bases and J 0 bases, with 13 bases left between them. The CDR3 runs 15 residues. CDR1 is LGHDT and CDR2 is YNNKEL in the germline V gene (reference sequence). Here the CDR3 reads CASSLSSLSSYEQYF. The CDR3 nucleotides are TGTGCCAGCAGCCTGTCATCCCTGAGCTCCTACGAGCAGTACTTC.

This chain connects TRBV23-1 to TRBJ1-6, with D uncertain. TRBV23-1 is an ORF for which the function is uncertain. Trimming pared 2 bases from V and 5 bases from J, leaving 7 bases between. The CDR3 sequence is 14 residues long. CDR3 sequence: CASSQTPDNSPLHF. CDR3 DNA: TGCGCCAGCAGTCAAACCCCGGATAATTCACCCCTCCACTTT.

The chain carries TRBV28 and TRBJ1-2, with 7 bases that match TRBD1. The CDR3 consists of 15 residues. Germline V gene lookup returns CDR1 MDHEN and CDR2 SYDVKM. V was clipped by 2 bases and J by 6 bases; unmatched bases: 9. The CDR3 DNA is TGTGCCAGCAGTTTAACGCTAGACAGGGTAAATGGCTACACCTTC. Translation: CASSLTLDRVNGYTF.

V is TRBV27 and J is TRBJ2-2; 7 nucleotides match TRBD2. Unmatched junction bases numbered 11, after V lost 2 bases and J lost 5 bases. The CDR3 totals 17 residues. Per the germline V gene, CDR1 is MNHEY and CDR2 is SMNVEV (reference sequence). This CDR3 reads CASSLIRTSYFTGELFF. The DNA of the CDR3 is TGTGCCAGCAGTTTAATCCGGACTAGTTATTTTACCGGGGAGCTGTTTTTT.

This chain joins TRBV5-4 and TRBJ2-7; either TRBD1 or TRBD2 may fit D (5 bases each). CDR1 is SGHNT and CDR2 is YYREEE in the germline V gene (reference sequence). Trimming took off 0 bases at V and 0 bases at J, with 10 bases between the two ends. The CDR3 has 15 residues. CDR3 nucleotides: TGTGCCAGCAGCTTGGTGGCAGGGAGCTCCTACGAGCAGTACTTC. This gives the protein CASSLVAGSSYEQYF.

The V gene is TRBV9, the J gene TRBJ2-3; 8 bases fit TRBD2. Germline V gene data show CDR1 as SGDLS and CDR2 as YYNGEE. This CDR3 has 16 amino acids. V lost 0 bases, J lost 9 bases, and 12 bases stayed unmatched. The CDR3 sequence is CASSVEGSGTLTTQYF. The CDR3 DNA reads TGTGCCAGCAGCGTAGAGGGTAGCGGGACCCTAACGACGCAGTATTTT.

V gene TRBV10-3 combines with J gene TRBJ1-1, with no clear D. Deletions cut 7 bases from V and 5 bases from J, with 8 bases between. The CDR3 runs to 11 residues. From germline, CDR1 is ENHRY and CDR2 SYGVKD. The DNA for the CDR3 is TGTGCCATCACCGGCGGAACTGAAGCTTTCTTT. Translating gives CAITGGTEAFF.

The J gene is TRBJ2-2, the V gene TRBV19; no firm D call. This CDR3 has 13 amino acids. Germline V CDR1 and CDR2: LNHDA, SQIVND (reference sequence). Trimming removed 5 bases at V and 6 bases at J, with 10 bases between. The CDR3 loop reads CASSPEGAGELFF. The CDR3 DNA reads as TGTGCCAGTAGTCCGGAAGGAGCCGGGGAGCTGTTTTTT.

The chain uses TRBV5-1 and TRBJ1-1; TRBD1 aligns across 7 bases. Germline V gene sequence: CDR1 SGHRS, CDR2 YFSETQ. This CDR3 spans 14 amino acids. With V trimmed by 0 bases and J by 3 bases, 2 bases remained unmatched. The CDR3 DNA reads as TGCGCCAGCAGCTTGGGGACAGGTGACACTGAAGCTTTCTTT. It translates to CASSLGTGDTEAFF.

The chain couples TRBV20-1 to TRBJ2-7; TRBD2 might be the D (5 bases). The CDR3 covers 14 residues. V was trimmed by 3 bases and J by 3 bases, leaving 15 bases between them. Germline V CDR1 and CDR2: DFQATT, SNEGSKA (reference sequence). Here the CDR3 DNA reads TGCAGTGCTAGTGGAGGATCCGATCACTACGAGCAGTACTTC. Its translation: CSASGGSDHYEQYF.

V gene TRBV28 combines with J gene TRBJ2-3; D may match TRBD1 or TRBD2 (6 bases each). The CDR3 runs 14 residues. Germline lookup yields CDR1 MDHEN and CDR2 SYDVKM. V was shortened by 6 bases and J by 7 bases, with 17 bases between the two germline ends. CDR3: CASSRLEGDNTQYF. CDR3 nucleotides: TGTGCCAGCAGCCGGTTGGAGGGGGATAATACGCAGTATTTT.

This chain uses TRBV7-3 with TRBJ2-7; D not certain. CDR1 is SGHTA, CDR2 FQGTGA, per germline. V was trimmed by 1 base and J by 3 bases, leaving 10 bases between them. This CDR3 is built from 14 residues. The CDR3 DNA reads TGTGCCAGCAGCTTAAGCGGACCTGACTACGAGCAGTACTTC. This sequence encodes CASSLSGPDYEQYF. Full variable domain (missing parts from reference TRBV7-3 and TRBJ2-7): GAGVSQTPSNKVTEKGKYVELRCDPISGHTALYWYRQSLGQGPEFLIYFQGTGAADDSGLPNDRFFAVRPEGSVSTLKIQRTERGDSAVYLCASSLSGPDYEQYFGPGTRLTVT.

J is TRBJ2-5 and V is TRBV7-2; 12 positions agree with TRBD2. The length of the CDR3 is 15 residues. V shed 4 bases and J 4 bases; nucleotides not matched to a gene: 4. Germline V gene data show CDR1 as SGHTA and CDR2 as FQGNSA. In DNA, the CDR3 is TGTGCCAGCAGCTCCTTACTAGCGGGGGGAGAGACCCAGTACTTC. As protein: CASSSLLAGGETQYF.

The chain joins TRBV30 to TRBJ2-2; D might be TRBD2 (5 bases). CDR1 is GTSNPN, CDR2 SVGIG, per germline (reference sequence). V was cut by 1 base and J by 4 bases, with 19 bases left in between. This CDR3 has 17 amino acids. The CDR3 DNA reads TGTGCCTGGAGTGAGATTTACGGTACGGGATTCACCGGGGAGCTGTTTTTT. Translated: CAWSEIYGTGFTGELFF.

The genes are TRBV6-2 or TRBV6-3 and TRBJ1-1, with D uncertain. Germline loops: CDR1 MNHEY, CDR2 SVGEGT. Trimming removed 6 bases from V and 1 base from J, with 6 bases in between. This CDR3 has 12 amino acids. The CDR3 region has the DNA TGTGCCAGCAGCCCCAGGAACACTGAAGCTTTCTTT. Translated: CASSPRNTEAFF.

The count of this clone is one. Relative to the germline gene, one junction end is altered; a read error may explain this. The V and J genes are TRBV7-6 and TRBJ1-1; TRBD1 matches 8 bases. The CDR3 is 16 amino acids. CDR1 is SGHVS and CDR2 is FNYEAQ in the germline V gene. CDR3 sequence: CASSEGQGFLKTEAFF. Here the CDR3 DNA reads TGTGCCAGCAGCGAAGGACAGGGTTTTCTGAAAACTGAAGCTTTCTTT.

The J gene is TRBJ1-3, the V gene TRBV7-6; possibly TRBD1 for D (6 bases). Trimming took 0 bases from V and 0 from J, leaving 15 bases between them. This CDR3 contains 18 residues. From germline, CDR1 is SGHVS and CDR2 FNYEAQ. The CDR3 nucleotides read TGTGCCAGCAGCTTAGCCCGGGGACATTGGGGCTCTGGAAACACCATATATTTT. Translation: CASSLARGHWGSGNTIYF.